This T cell receptor beta chain was identified in a study of Ad26.COV2.S vaccination and SARS-CoV-2 variants (dated by TCRdb to the early 2020s). As for the study more broadly: Donors in the vaccine arm were drawn from COV1001, a multicentre, randomized, double-blind, placebo-controlled phase I-IIa trial testing Ad26.COV2.S in healthy adults. Ad26.COV2.S was administered intramuscularly at 5 x 10^10 or 1 x 10^11 viral particles, either as a single shot or as two shots given 56 days apart. Sequencing of the TCRbeta repertoire served to evaluate the specificity and breadth of SARS-CoV-2-reactive T cell receptors following Ad26.COV2.S vaccination. A total of some 30 samples were included in the TCR-sequenced set, comprising roughly 20 Ad26.COV2.S vaccine recipients, 5 placebo recipients and 8 SARS-CoV-2 convalescent individuals. Trial participants were randomized into five groups of five: low-dose or high-dose Ad26.COV2.S given once or twice, or placebo on both occasions. Throughout the experiments and outcome assessment, investigators stayed blinded to trial group allocation. The investigation overall reported the following: After vaccination, substantial breadth of spike-specific CD8+ and CD4+ T cell responses was reported. The authors noted that the TCR breadth and depth analyses may have underestimated total T cell responses. Spike-specific TCR breadth was higher in Ad26.COV2.S recipients than in placebo recipients (P = 0.0014). Comparable non-spike TCR breadth was observed between vaccine and placebo recipients, consistent with only spike being contained in the vaccine. The study was not powered for comparison of responses between vaccine doses or regimens.

CDR1 and CDR2, looked up from the germline V gene (reference sequence), are WNHNN and SYGVQD. Trimming removed 0 bases from V and 7 bases from J; the gene matches leave 7 bases unexplained. The CDR3 contains 16 residues, cysteine and phenylalanine counted. Only the CDR3 part of the read is kept: 48 bases, read in frame from the first base. Read against the paper, the sample's treatment or condition label means: roughly 18 received Ad26.COV2.S at low or high dose, single or two shots; about 5 received placebo; per-sample allocation not given. Repertoires of vaccine and placebo recipients were sequenced from samples taken on day 63 after the first injection. Between 29 July and 7 August 2020, Cohort 1b enrolled 25 adults aged 18-55 years at one site in Boston, USA. Ad26.COV2.S consisted of a replication-incompetent adenovirus type 26 vector by which a prefusion-stabilized SARS-CoV-2 spike protein from the original Wuhan strain was expressed.

In the case of this clone: This receptor's antigen is unknown. The record has no base qualities; no much larger clone is one base away.

The immunoSEQ Assay was the method used to sequence TCRbeta CDR3 regions. After extraction, genomic DNA underwent amplification by bias-controlled multiplex PCR, followed by high-throughput sequencing. Turning to the authors' computational methods: Collapsing and filtering of sequences were performed to quantify the absolute abundance of each unique TCRbeta CDR3 region. T cell fraction was estimated by normalization of TCRbeta template counts to usable DNA, with usable DNA being measured through amplification of reference genes present in all nucleated cells. Repertoire TCRs were annotated as SARS-CoV-2-specific by exact matching of V gene, CDR3 amino acid sequence and J gene to a known reactive TCR set. The reference SARS-CoV-2 TCR set was derived from MIRA and filtered for enrichment in COVID-19-positive ImmuneCODE repertoires, a step that removed public or cross-reactive TCRs. Drawing on the MIRA antigens, annotated TCRs were analysed further at the level of specific ORF or position within ORF. Depth was the summed frequency of annotated unique rearrangements, while breadth was defined as annotated unique rearrangements over total unique productive rearrangements. Two-sided Wilcoxon rank-sum tests were applied when comparing TCR breadth between groups. TCRdb holds this immuneACCESS table with in-frame rearrangements only. Some clones are missing; in checked studies, unresolved V genes explain under half, and the rest has no known cause. Clone size and V and J calls were adopted from that table, with D and trimming inferred from the DNA. The sample table records fewer than 900,000 clones; 80% to 90% of these occur just once. The ten largest clones represent approximately 1.5% of the sample.

This TCR was sampled from a person between 18 and 59 years old who received the Ad26.COV2.S COVID-19 vaccine or a placebo. Specimen: peripheral blood, collected in a trial of Ad26.COV2.S vaccine versus placebo. The chain was built from TRBV10-1 and TRBJ2-1; 9 bases in the middle match TRBD2. In nucleotides, the sequence is TGCGCCAGCAGTGAGTCGTGGCTAGCGGGAAGGAATGAGCAGTTCTTC. Its translation reads: CASSESWLAGRNEQFF.